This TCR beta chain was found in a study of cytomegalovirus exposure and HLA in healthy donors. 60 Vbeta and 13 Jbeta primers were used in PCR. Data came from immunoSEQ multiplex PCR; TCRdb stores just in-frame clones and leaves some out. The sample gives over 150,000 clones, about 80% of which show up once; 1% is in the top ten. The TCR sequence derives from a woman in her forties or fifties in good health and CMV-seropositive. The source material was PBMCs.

Written as DNA, the CDR3 is TGTGCTAGTGGTTTGGTACTGATGAATAGCGGGGCCTACAATGAGCAGTTCTTC. Protein sequence: CASGLVLMNSGAYNEQFF. The gene calls are TRBV12-5 and TRBJ2-1; 8 bases fit TRBD2. Trimming removed 0 bases from V and 2 bases from J; junction bases left unmatched: 9. The CDR3 spans 18 residues. Germline V gene lookup returns CDR1 LGHNT and CDR2 FRNRAP.